The 29 T cell receptor beta chains given below trace back to one sample, sequenced in a study of control samples from healthy donors and cancer patients (dated by TCRdb to the early 2020s). Library preparation employed the immunoSEQ multiplex PCR assay. TCRdb carries this immuneACCESS record with in-frame sequences only. Its versions omit some clonotypes, under half of them owing to an unresolved V gene in the studies checked, with the rest unexplained. The sample records about 83,000 clones, 90% to 95% of which are singletons. The ten biggest clones cover around 16% of the sample. Sequenced sample: blood. These receptor sequences come from a young man in good health.

Of note for this clone: Sequence at one end of the junction differs from germline and may be a read error. The J gene is TRBJ1-3, the V gene TRBV7-9; D uncertain. This CDR3 comprises 8 residues. Per germline, CDR1 SEHNR and CDR2 FQNEAQ (reference sequence). CDR3 residues: CASSEREF. The CDR3 coding sequence is TGTGCCAGCAGCGAAAGAGAGTTT. The entire variable domain, with the rest obtained from reference TRBV7-9 and TRBJ1-3, is as follows: DTGVSQNPRHKITKRGQNVTFRCDPISEHNRLYWYRQTLGQGPEFLTYFQNEAQLEKSRLLSDRFSAERPKGSFSTLEIQRTEQGDSAMYLCASSEREFGEGSWLTVV.

The rearrangement uses TRBV2 and TRBJ1-5; D gene uncertain. The CDR3 is 17 amino acids. V lost 2 bases and J 1 base, leaving 15 bases between the germline ends. Germline V gene lookup returns CDR1 SNHLY and CDR2 FYNNEI. The CDR3: CASSEPRGVNSNQPQHF. The CDR3 DNA is TGTGCCAGCAGTGAACCCCGCGGAGTGAACAGCAATCAGCCCCAGCATTTT.

V gene TRBV4-3 combines with J gene TRBJ1-2; a possible D gene is TRBD1 (5 bases). The CDR3 loop spans 16 amino acids. V was trimmed by 0 bases and J by 4 bases, leaving 15 bases between them. Germline CDR1 and CDR2: LGHNA and YSLEER. The DNA of the CDR3 is TGCGCCAGCAGCCAAGATTCCTCAGGGACTGTCTATGGCTACACCTTC. It codes for CASSQDSSGTVYGYTF.

The chain is built from TRBV7-9 and TRBJ1-2, with 8 bases that match TRBD1. The CDR3 covers 13 residues. V lost 5 bases and J lost 8; bases outside the gene matches: 7. CDR1 SEHNR and CDR2 FQNEAQ come from the germline V gene (reference sequence). As DNA, the CDR3 is TGTGCCAGCAGCAAGGACAGGGTCCGCGGCTACACCTTC. Its protein is CASSKDRVRGYTF.

V gene TRBV6-6 combines with J gene TRBJ2-7; a weak D match, TRBD1 (8 bases). V lost 6 bases to trimming and J lost 3 bases, with 18 bases between them. The length of the CDR3 is 15 residues. The germline V gene encodes CDR1 MNHNY and CDR2 SVGAGI (reference sequence). The CDR3 DNA reads as TGTGCCAGCAGCCTAACAGGGGGGGGTCGCTACGAGCAGTACTTC. This encodes CASSLTGGGRYEQYF.

The chain employs TRBV5-4 and TRBJ1-3, with D possibly matching TRBD1 (5 bases). The germline V and J ends were trimmed by 4 bases and 4 bases, with 15 bases remaining between them. Germline-derived CDR1 and CDR2 are SGHNT and YYREEE (reference sequence). This CDR3 spans 15 amino acids. The CDR3 reads CASSVRGSPGNTIYF. As DNA, the CDR3 is TGTGCCAGCAGCGTTCGGGGGTCCCCCGGAAACACCATATATTTT.

The genes are TRBV6-2 or TRBV6-3 and TRBJ2-3; 10 bases match TRBD2. CDR3 length equals 16 residues. Germline CDR1 is MNHEY and CDR2 is SVGEGT. After removal of 5 bases from V and 4 bases from J, the junction contained 9 bases not matched to a gene. Here the CDR3 reads CASSSRAGGPSDTQYF. The CDR3, as DNA: TGTGCCAGCAGTAGCCGAGCGGGAGGGCCGTCAGATACGCAGTATTTT.

The chain recombines TRBV3-1 (or the pseudogene TRBV3-2) with TRBJ1-2, with D uncertain. The CDR3 has 15 amino acids. CDR1 and CDR2 from the germline V gene are LGHDT and YNNKEL (reference sequence). Trimming stripped 2 bases from V and 4 bases from J, with 14 bases between. The CDR3 here is CASSQSGSGRYGYTF. CDR3 nucleotide sequence: TGTGCCAGCAGCCAAAGCGGTTCGGGTCGCTATGGCTACACCTTC.

The gene calls are TRBV4-3 and TRBJ1-6; D is undetermined. Germline CDR1 is LGHNA and CDR2 is YSLEER. Deletions cut 2 bases from V and 7 bases from J, with 9 bases between. The CDR3 is made up of 14 amino acids. For the CDR3, the DNA is TGCGCCAGCAGCCAATCGGGGTCAAATTCACCCCTCCACTTT. Encoded protein: CASSQSGSNSPLHF.

J is TRBJ2-1 and V is TRBV9, with 12 bases matching TRBD2. Per the germline V gene, CDR1 is SGDLS and CDR2 is YYNGEE. With 2 bases clipped from V and 6 bases from J, the junction kept 3 bases outside the gene matches. The CDR3 runs 15 residues. This CDR3 reads CASSVGTSGLNEQFF. The CDR3 bases are TGTGCCAGCAGCGTCGGGACTAGCGGGCTCAATGAGCAGTTCTTC.

The V call is TRBV6-1, the J call TRBJ2-7; D is unresolved. The CDR3 totals 14 residues. Trimming removed 1 base at V and 4 bases at J, with 11 bases between. CDR1 and CDR2 from the germline V gene are MNHNS and SASEGT. For the CDR3, the DNA is TGTGCCAGCAGTGAAGGCGGCGTAGGGTACGAGCAGTACTTC. It translates to CASSEGGVGYEQYF.

The genes are TRBV5-1 and TRBJ2-3; possible D gene TRBD1, 7 bases. The CDR3 is made up of 15 amino acids. With 4 bases removed from V and 0 bases from J, the gap between germline ends came to 12 bases. Germline lookup yields CDR1 SGHRS and CDR2 YFSETQ. CDR3 sequence: CASSPRGASTDTQYF. The CDR3 region has the DNA TGCGCCAGCAGCCCCAGGGGGGCTAGCACAGATACGCAGTATTTT.

This chain connects TRBV18 to TRBJ1-2; D is unclear. Germline V gives CDR1 KGHSH, CDR2 LQKENI. The CDR3 is 16 residues long. V lost 2 bases and J 3 bases, leaving 16 bases between the germline ends. The CDR3 is CASSPSESDTYYGYTF. The CDR3 DNA reads as TGTGCCAGCTCACCATCCGAGTCCGACACTTACTATGGCTACACCTTC.

The rearrangement uses TRBV18 and TRBJ2-7, with 11 bases matching TRBD1. The J segment lost 2 bases and the V segment lost 4 bases, leaving 4 bases of the junction unmatched. This CDR3 is built from 15 residues. Per the germline V gene, CDR1 is KGHSH and CDR2 is LQKENI. CDR3 DNA: TGTGCCAGCTCACTTGGGACAGGGGGGGCCTACGAGCAGTACTTC. Residues: CASSLGTGGAYEQYF.

The V and J genes are TRBV6-5 and TRBJ1-5; a weak D match, TRBD1 (5 bases). The V gene's germline CDR1 is MNHEY and CDR2 SVGAGI. CDR3 size: 15 residues. V was shortened by 2 bases and J by 2 bases, with 10 bases between the two germline ends. The CDR3: CASSYARDRNQPQHF. The DNA for the CDR3 is TGTGCCAGCAGTTACGCCAGGGATCGCAATCAGCCCCAGCATTTT.

The J gene is TRBJ2-1, the V gene TRBV10-3, with D possibly being TRBD1 (5 bases). Deletions cut 4 bases from V and 2 bases from J, with 15 bases between. CDR3 length: 16 amino acids. The germline gives CDR1 ENHRY, CDR2 SYGVKD. CDR3 amino acids: CAISAPGTGAYNEQFF. The CDR3 DNA follows: TGTGCCATCAGTGCCCCCGGAACAGGTGCCTACAATGAGCAGTTCTTC.

V usage is TRBV28 and J usage is TRBJ2-3; weak D call: TRBD2 (6 bases). Trimming removed 4 bases from V and 2 bases from J, with 13 bases in between. CDR1 and CDR2 from the germline V gene are MDHEN and SYDVKM. This CDR3 has 15 residues. CDR3: CASSSLPGDTDTQYF. In DNA, the CDR3 is TGTGCCAGCAGTTCCTTGCCGGGGGACACAGATACGCAGTATTTT.

V is TRBV7-8 and J is TRBJ2-7; 11 bases are a match to TRBD2. Germline V CDR1 and CDR2: SGHVS, FQNEAQ. The junction had 18 bases not matched to a gene; V was cut back by 5 bases and J by 9 bases. CDR3 length: 17 amino acids. The CDR3 protein is CASSGRGPTSGGAVQYF. In nucleotides, the CDR3 is TGTGCCAGCAGCGGCCGCGGCCCAACTAGCGGGGGAGCGGTGCAGTACTTC. Full variable domain (outside the CDR3, taken from reference TRBV7-8 and TRBJ2-7): GAGVSQSPRYKVAKRGQDVALRCDPISGHVSLFWYQQALGQGPEFLTYFQNEAQLDKSGLPSDRFFAERPEGSVSTLKIQRTQQEDSAVYLCASSGRGPTSGGAVQYFGPGTRLTVT.

This clone was found once. The sample contains more than one DNA sequence encoding this CDR3. The rearrangement links TRBV2 to TRBJ1-5; 10 bases agree with TRBD1. Trimming cost V 5 bases and J 6 bases; bases outside gene matches: 7. The CDR3 length is 15 residues. Germline CDR1 reads SNHLY; CDR2 reads FYNNEI. CDR3 sequence (DNA): TGTGCCAGCAGTCGACAGGGGGCGGGAGGTCAGCCCCAGCATTTT. As protein: CASSRQGAGGQPQHF.

The chain joins TRBV29-1 to TRBJ1-2, with TRBD1 identical over 9 bases. The germline V gene has CDR1 SQVTM and CDR2 ANQGSEA. This CDR3 region has 17 residues. Trimming at V came to 1 base and at J to 4 bases, leaving 13 bases not matched to a gene. In nucleotides, the CDR3 is TGCAGCGTTGAAGCCAAGCCCGGGACAGGGATCGTCTATGGCTACACCTTC. Encoded protein: CSVEAKPGTGIVYGYTF.

This rearrangement joins TRBV27 to TRBJ1-2, with 8 positions matching TRBD1. Germline V CDR1 and CDR2: MNHEY, SMNVEV (reference sequence). CDR3 size: 13 residues. Trimming at V came to 7 bases and at J to 6 bases, leaving 7 bases not matched to a gene. The CDR3: CASTRDRGHGYTF. The CDR3 DNA is TGTGCCAGCACCCGAGACAGGGGCCATGGCTACACCTTC.

This clone was observed a single time. The chain employs TRBV29-1 and TRBJ2-5, with D possibly matching TRBD2 (6 bases). V lost 8 bases, J lost 2 bases, and 15 bases lay in between. The CDR3 extends over 13 amino acids. Germline V lookup: CDR1 SQVTM, CDR2 ANQGSEA. The CDR3 bases are TGCAGCACCACGGGACTCCGACAAGAGACCCAGTACTTC. Translation: CSTTGLRQETQYF.

The chain is built from TRBV18 and TRBJ2-7; no reliable D call. Germline V lookup: CDR1 KGHSH, CDR2 LQKENI. The CDR3 length is 13 residues. V gave up 0 bases and J gave up 6 bases, with 9 bases separating them. The CDR3 spells CASSPPFRGEQYF. The DNA of the CDR3 is TGTGCCAGCTCACCACCCTTCCGCGGCGAGCAGTACTTC.

The chain carries TRBV28 and TRBJ2-3, with D maybe TRBD1 (6 bases). The germline gives CDR1 MDHEN, CDR2 SYDVKM. Trimming took 2 bases from V and 5 from J, leaving 11 bases between them. This CDR3 is 14 amino acids long. CDR3 in amino acids: CASSLNRVGDTQYF. CDR3 sequence (DNA): TGTGCCAGCAGTTTAAACAGGGTCGGAGATACGCAGTATTTT.

This clone was recorded only once. The rearrangement uses TRBV6-4 and TRBJ2-3, with no clear D. This CDR3 region has 13 residues. Trimming left V 4 bases short and J 6 bases short, with 11 bases between. Germline-derived CDR1 and CDR2 are MRHNA and SNTAGT. The CDR3 region has the DNA TGTGCCAGCAGTGTCCTTACGGGCGATACGCAGTATTTT. Translated: CASSVLTGDTQYF.

The genes are TRBV29-1 and TRBJ2-1; no reliable D call. The CDR3 runs to 11 residues. The germline V gene has CDR1 SQVTM and CDR2 ANQGSEA. Trimming removed 4 bases from V and 9 bases from J, with 10 bases in between. CDR3 protein: CSVVWGAEQFF. The CDR3 nucleotides are TGCAGCGTTGTGTGGGGTGCTGAGCAGTTCTTC.

The chain is built from TRBV29-1 and TRBJ2-1; 9 bases are a match to TRBD2. The CDR3 has 17 amino acids. Germline trimming cut 6 bases from V and 2 bases from J; bases unmatched to any gene: 14. Germline-derived CDR1 and CDR2 are SQVTM and ANQGSEA. CDR3 in amino acids: CSVARGLAGKTYNEQFF. CDR3 bases: TGCAGCGTCGCGCGGGGTCTAGCGGGAAAGACCTACAATGAGCAGTTCTTC.

The genes are TRBV19 and TRBJ1-3; D call uncertain. The CDR3 has 15 residues. Germline assignment: CDR1 LNHDA and CDR2 SQIVND (reference sequence). The ends were cut back, 9 bases at V and 0 bases at J, with 15 bases in the middle. DNA for the CDR3: TGTGCCAGCAAACGGACGGAGAACTCTGGAAACACCATATATTTT. The encoded protein is CASKRTENSGNTIYF.

The V gene is TRBV4-3, the J gene TRBJ1-2, with a possible D match to TRBD1 (5 bases). This CDR3 comprises 15 residues. In germline, CDR1 is LGHNA, CDR2 YSLEER. V shed 0 bases and J shed 2 bases, with 10 bases lying between them. CDR3 DNA: TGCGCCAGCAGCCAAGATAGGGGAAAGAACTATGGCTACACCTTC. Encoded protein: CASSQDRGKNYGYTF.